The clone carrying this T cell receptor beta chain was counted at least ten times. Its cognate antigen is unknown. The record originates from a study of regulatory T cells in long-lasting Graves disease. Arm-PCR of CDR3 regions and iRepertoire HTBI primers were the basis on which TCR beta libraries were built. In the original workflow: In the combined samples, some 59 TRBV and 14 TRBJ segments were identified. TCRdb passed the multiplex PCR reads through MiXCR, listing each CDR3 protein once. These V and J calls rely on TCRdb rather than the paper's analysis. The profile shows approximately 300,000 distinct CDR3 sequences, over 15% of them singletons. V was clipped by 6 bases and J by 5 bases; unmatched bases: 6. Germline values: CDR1 MNHNS, CDR2 SASEGT. There are 14 residues in the CDR3. Study-wide findings and caveats: Persistent disease exhibited a predilection for TRBV28, TRBJ1-2 and TRBJ2-5.

The time point here: newly diagnosed GD, antithyroid drugs for less than 3 months. The TCR library used RNA extracted from PBMCs. EDTA tubes held approximately 9 milliliters of peripheral blood from each patient. This sample comprised peripheral blood mononuclear cells (PBMCs), obtained at new diagnosis, from a patient treated with antithyroid drugs. This sequence was found in a female donor with Graves disease. The chain recombines TRBV6-1 with TRBJ1-1; 10 nucleotides line up with TRBD1. The CDR3 coding sequence is TGTGCCAGCAGCTGGGACAGGGGTGGAACTGAAGCTTTCTTT. This gives the protein CASSWDRGGTEAFF.